This TCR beta chain was observed in a study of T-cell reconstitution after alpha-beta-depleted transplantation in children. General study points: There were reportedly several hundred expanded graft clones from which alpha-beta T cells came about two months after transplant.

This clonotype was counted ten times or more. The antigen is undetermined. This sample's TCRbeta library carried unique molecular identifier barcodes. TCRdb re-called the PCR reads with MiXCR, one entry per CDR3 protein. The sample carries approximately 350,000 distinct CDR3 sequences, roughly 16% recorded once. The V end lost 8 bases, the J end lost 6 bases, and 16 bases lay between the germline ends. The germline V gene has CDR1 MNHNY and CDR2 SVGAGI (reference sequence). This CDR3 has 13 amino acids. The clonotype comes from a male patient aged 2 to 10 who had a stem cell transplant for acute lymphoblastic leukemia, so the T cells may come from the graft donor. Sequenced material: PBMCs, mostly from graft donor cells, taken 360 days after TCRalphabeta/CD19-depleted stem cell transplant. This chain connects TRBV6-6 to TRBJ1-2; no definite D call. CDR3 nucleotide sequence: TGTGCCAGCCGAGATGAGGGTTTGGATGGCTACACCTTC. This translates into CASRDEGLDGYTF.